This TCR beta chain was recorded in a study of T-cell memory formation after mild COVID-19. Across the whole study: Largely donor-specific TCR clusters were found.

The germline V gene has CDR1 ENHRY and CDR2 SYGVKD. Trimming shortened V by 7 bases and J by 5 bases, and 15 bases separated the two germline ends. CDR3 size: 14 residues. Study-wide points: For contracting clones, CD4+ ones sat mainly in CM and EM, CD8+ in EMRA. There was a balanced CD4/CD8 profile in clones contracting day 15 to 85, and later expanders leaned CD4+.

With respect to this clonotype: The antigen is undetermined.

Constant-segment primers and 5'RACE yielded cDNA libraries for TCR alpha and TCR beta, each carrying sample barcodes and UMIs. MiXCR, applied by TCRdb to the 5' RACE reads, yields one record per CDR3 protein. The sample has 140,000 to 150,000 distinct CDR3 sequences, 15% to 20% seen once; the top ten hold about 2.3%. The sequence was collected from an adult woman who had mild COVID-19 (a few samples of this study predate the infection). Cell type and time point are not known. J is TRBJ2-1 and V is TRBV10-3; D tentatively reads TRBD1 or TRBD2 (5 bases each). The specimen was PBMCs or a T cell subset sorted from them (not recorded which). CDR3 amino acids: CAINQRGADNEQFF. The CDR3 bases are TGTGCCATCAACCAGAGGGGCGCAGACAATGAGCAGTTCTTC.